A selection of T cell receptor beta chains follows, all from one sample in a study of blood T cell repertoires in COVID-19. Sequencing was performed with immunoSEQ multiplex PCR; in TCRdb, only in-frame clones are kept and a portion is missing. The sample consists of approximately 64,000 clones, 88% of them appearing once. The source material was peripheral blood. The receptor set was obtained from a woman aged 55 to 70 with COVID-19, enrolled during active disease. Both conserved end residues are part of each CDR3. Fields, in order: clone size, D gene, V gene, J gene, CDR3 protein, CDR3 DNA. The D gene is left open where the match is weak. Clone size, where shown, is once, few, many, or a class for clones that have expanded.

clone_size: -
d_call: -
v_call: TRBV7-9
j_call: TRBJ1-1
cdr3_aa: CASSFGPTEAFF
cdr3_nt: TGTGCCAGCAGCTTCGGCCCGACAGAAGCTTTCTTT

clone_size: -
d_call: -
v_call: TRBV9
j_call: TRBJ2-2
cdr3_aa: CASSARPVKGANTGELFF
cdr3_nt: TGTGCCAGCAGCGCCAGACCCGTGAAGGGGGCGAACACCGGGGAGCTGTTTTTT

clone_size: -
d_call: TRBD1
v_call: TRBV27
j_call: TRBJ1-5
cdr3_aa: CASSPDRGGQPQHF
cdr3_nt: TGTGCCAGCAGTCCGGACAGGGGAGGTCAGCCCCAGCATTTT

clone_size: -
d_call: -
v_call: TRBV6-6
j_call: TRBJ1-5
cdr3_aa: CASSQGGDQPQHF
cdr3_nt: TGTGCCAGCAGCCAAGGGGGGGATCAGCCCCAGCATTTT

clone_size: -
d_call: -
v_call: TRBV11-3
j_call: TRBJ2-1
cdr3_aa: CASSPGIGVHEQFF
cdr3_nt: TGTGCCAGCAGCCCAGGGATTGGGGTCCATGAGCAGTTCTTC

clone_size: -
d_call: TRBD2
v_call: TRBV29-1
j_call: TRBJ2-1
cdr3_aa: CSVLGGTSGRVYNEQFF
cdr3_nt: TGCAGCGTCCTCGGTGGGACTAGCGGGAGGGTTTACAATGAGCAGTTCTTC

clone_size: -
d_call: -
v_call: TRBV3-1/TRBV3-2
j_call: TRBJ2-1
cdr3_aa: CASSQAGLEQFF
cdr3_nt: TGTGCCAGCAGCCAAGCCGGACTAGAGCAGTTCTTC

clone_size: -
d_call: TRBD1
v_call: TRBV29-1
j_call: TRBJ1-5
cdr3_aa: CSVAGTGVNQPQHF
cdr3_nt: TGCAGCGTCGCCGGGACAGGCGTCAATCAGCCCCAGCATTTT

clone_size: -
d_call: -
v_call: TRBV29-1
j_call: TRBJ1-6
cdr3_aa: CSVGTSGSPLHF
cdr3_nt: TGCAGCGTTGGAACCTCCGGTTCACCCCTCCACTTT

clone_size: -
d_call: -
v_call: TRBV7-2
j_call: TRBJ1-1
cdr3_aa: CASSPLEGSTEAFF
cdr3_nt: TGTGCCAGCAGCCCGTTGGAGGGATCCACTGAAGCTTTCTTT

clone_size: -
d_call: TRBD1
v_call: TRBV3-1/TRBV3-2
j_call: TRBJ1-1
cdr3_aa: CASRRQGGNTEAFF
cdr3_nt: TGTGCCAGCAGACGACAGGGGGGGAACACTGAAGCTTTCTTT

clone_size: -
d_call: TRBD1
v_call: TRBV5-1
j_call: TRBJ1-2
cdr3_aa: CASSLPPTGEIGANYGYTF
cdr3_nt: TGCGCCAGCAGCTTACCCCCCACAGGGGAGATAGGGGCTAACTATGGCTACACCTTC

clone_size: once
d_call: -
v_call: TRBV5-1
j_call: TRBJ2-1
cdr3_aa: CASSLGSEQFF
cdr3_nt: TGCGCCAGCAGCTTGGGCAGTGAGCAGTTCTTC

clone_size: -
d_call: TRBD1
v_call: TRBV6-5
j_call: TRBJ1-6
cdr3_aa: CASRSQGDSPLHF
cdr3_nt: TGTGCCAGCAGAAGTCAGGGGGATTCACCCCTCCACTTT

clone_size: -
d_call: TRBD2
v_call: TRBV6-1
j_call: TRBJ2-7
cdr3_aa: CASSGAGGEQYF
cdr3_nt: TGTGCCAGCAGTGGAGCGGGAGGCGAGCAGTACTTC

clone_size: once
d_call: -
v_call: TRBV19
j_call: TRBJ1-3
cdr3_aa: CASSIALKSSGNTIYF
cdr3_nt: TGTGCCAGTAGTATAGCCCTGAAGAGCTCTGGAAACACCATATATTTT

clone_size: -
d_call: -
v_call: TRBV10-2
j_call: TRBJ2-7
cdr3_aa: CANCLDDRSSYEQYF
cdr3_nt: TGCGCCAACTGCTTGGATGACAGAAGCTCCTACGAGCAGTACTTC

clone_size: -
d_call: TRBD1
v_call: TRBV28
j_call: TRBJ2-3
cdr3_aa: CASRRGPSTDTQYF
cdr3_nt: TGTGCCAGCAGGAGGGGGCCTAGCACAGATACGCAGTATTTT

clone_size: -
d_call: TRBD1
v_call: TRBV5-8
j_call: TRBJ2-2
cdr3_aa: CASSTGTGHTGELFF
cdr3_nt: TGTGCCAGCAGCACCGGGACAGGGCACACCGGGGAGCTGTTTTTT

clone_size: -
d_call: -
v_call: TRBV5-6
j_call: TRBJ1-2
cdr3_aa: CASSLEQTYGYTF
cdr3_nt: TGTGCCAGCAGCTTAGAACAGACCTATGGCTACACCTTC

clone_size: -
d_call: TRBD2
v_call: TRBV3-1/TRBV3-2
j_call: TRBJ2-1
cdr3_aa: CASSPFGGRLDNEQFF
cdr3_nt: TGTGCCAGCAGCCCGTTCGGGGGGAGGCTTGACAATGAGCAGTTCTTC

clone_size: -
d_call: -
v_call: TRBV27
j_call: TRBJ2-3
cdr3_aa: CASSRALGWDTQYF
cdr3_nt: TGTGCCAGCAGTCGCGCTCTAGGATGGGATACGCAGTATTTT

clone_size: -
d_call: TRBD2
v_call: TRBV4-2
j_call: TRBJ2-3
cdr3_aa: CASSQEGTSGTDTQYF
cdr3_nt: TGTGCCAGCAGCCAAGAGGGGACTAGCGGCACAGATACGCAGTATTTT

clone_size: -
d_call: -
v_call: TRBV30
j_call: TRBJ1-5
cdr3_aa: CAWSVPQRDQPQHF
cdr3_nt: TGTGCCTGGAGTGTACCGCAGCGGGATCAGCCCCAGCATTTT

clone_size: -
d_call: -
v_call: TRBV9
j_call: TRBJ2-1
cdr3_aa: CASSDRGSPGREQFF
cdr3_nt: TGTGCCAGCAGCGACCGGGGGTCCCCCGGTCGGGAGCAGTTCTTC

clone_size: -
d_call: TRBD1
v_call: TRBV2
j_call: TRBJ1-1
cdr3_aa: CASRPRDSINTEAFF
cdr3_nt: TGTGCCAGCAGGCCCCGGGACAGTATCAACACTGAAGCTTTCTTT